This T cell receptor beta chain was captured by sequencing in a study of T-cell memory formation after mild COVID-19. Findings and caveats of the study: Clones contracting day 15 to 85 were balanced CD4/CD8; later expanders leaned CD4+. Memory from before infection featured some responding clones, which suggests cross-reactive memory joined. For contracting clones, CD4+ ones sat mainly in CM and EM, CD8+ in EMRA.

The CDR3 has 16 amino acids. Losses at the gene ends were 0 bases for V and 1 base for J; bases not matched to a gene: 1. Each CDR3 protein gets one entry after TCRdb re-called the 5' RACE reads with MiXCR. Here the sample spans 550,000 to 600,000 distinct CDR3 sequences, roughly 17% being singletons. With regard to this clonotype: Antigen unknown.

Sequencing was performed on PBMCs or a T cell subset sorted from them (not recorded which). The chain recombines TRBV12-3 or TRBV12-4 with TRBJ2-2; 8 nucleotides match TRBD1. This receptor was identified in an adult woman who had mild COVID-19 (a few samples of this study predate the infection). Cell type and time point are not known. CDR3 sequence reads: CASSLAGTGNTGELFF. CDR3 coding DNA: TGTGCCAGCAGTTTAGCCGGGACAGGGAACACCGGGGAGCTGTTTTTT.